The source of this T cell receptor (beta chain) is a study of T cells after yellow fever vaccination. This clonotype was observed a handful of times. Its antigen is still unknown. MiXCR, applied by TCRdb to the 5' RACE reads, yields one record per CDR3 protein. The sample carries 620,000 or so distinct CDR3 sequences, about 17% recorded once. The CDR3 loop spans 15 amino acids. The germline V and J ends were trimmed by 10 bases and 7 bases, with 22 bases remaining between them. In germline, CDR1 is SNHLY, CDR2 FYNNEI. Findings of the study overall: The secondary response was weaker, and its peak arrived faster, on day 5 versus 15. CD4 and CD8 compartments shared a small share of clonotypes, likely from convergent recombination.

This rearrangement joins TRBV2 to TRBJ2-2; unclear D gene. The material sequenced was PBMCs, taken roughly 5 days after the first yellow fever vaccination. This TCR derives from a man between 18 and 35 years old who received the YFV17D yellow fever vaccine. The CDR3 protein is CATASEVGAYGELFF. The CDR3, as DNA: TGTGCCACCGCATCGGAAGTAGGCGCTTACGGGGAGCTGTTTTTT.